This T cell receptor beta chain came from a study of blood T cells in healthy people across ages. The CDR3 length is 13 residues. Germline V gene sequence: CDR1 SEHNR, CDR2 FQNEAQ (reference sequence). This clonotype was seen only a few times. With a J-beta primer mix and a sample-barcoded 5' primer, a second PCR ran about 7 to 12 cycles. MiXCR, run by TCRdb on the 5' RACE reads, gives a single entry per CDR3 protein. The data contain about 620,000 distinct CDR3 sequences, around 20% of them singletons. V and J are TRBV7-9 and TRBJ2-5, with D unclear. The last part of the DNA fits TRBJ2-7 better; the J call may be wrong. Sequencing was done on a sample of blood. The TCR originated in a man between 65 and 85 years old in good health. CDR3: CASSPGPLGEQYF. The DNA of the CDR3 is TGTGCCAGCAGCCCAGGACCTCTAGGCGAGCAGTACTTC.